This T cell receptor beta chain came from a study of T cells in Graves' hyperthyroidism and ophthalmopathy. Template material for amplifying TCR beta CDR3 regions consisted of RNA transcripts. First-round RT-PCR of the TCR CDR3 relied on the HTBI primer set. MiXCR was run by TCRdb on the multiplex PCR reads, yielding one entry per CDR3 protein. Here the sample spans hundreds of thousands of distinct CDR3 sequences, about 43% being singletons. Germline CDR1 is LNHDA and CDR2 is SQIVND (reference sequence). V was cut by 8 bases and J by 4 bases, with 15 bases left in between. The CDR3 contains 14 residues.

This TCR was recovered from a young woman with Graves' hyperthyroidism. The sequenced sample was peripheral blood or thyroid tissue (not recorded which). The chain is built from TRBV19 and TRBJ1-5; D is unclear. CDR3 bases: TGTGCCAGTCGCGGGTTTGGGGAAAATCAGCCCCAGCATTTT. As protein: CASRGFGENQPQHF.